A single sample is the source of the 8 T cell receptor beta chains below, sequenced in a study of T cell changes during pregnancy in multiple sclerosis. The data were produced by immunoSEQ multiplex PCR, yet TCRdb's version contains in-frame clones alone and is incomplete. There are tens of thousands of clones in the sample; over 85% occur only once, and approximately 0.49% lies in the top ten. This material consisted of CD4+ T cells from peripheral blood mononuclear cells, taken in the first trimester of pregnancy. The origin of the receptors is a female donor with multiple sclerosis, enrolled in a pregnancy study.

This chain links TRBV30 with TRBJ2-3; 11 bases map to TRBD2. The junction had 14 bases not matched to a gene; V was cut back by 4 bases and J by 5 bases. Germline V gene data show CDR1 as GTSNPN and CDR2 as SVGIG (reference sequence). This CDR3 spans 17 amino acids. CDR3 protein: CAWTPLRLAGGQDTQYF. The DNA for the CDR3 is TGTGCCTGGACCCCTTTGAGGCTAGCGGGGGGTCAAGATACGCAGTATTTT.

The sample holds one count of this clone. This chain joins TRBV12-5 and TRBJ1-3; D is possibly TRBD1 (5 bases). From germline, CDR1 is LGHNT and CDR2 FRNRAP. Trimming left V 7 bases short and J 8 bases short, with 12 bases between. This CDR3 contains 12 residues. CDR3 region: CASVSQGDTIYF. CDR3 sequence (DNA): TGTGCTAGTGTCTCTCAAGGGGACACCATATATTTT.

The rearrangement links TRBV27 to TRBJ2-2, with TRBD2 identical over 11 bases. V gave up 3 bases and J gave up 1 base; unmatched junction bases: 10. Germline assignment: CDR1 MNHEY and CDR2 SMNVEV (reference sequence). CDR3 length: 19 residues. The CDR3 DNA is TGTGCCAGCAGTTTGGCCTTAACTAGCGGGGGAGTGAACACCGGGGAGCTGTTTTTT. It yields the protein CASSLALTSGGVNTGELFF.

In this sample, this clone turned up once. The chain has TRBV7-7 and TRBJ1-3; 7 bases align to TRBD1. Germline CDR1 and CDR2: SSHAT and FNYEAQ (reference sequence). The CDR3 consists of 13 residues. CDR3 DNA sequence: TGTGCTATCTATGACAGGGTTGGAAACACCATATATTTT. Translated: CAIYDRVGNTIYF.

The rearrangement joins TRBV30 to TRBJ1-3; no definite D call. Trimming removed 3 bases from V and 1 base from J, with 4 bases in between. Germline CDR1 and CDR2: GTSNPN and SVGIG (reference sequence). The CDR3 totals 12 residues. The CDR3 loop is CAWRQSGNTIYF. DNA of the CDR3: TGTGCCTGGAGACAATCTGGAAACACCATATATTTT.

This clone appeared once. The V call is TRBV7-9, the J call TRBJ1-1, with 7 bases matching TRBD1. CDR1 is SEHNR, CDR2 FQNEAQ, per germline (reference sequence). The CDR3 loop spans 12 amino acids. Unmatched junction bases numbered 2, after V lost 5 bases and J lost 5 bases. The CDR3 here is CASSPTGTEAFF. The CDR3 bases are TGTGCCAGCAGCCCGACAGGGACTGAAGCTTTCTTT.

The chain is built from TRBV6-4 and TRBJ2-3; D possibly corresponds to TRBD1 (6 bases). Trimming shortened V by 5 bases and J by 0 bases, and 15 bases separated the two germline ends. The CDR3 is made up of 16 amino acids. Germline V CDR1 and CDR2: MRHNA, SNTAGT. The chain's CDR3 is CASSQRTGSSTDTQYF. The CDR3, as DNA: TGTGCCAGCAGTCAGCGCACAGGGAGTAGCACAGATACGCAGTATTTT.

This CDR3 reads CASSLGRTGLDQPQHF. DNA of the CDR3: TGTGCCAGCTCACTGGGGCGGACAGGGCTAGATCAGCCCCAGCATTTT. The chain is built from TRBV18 and TRBJ1-5; 8 positions agree with TRBD1. In germline, CDR1 is KGHSH, CDR2 LQKENI. V lost 4 bases to trimming and J lost 5 bases; unmatched junction nucleotides: 10. This CDR3 is built from 16 residues.